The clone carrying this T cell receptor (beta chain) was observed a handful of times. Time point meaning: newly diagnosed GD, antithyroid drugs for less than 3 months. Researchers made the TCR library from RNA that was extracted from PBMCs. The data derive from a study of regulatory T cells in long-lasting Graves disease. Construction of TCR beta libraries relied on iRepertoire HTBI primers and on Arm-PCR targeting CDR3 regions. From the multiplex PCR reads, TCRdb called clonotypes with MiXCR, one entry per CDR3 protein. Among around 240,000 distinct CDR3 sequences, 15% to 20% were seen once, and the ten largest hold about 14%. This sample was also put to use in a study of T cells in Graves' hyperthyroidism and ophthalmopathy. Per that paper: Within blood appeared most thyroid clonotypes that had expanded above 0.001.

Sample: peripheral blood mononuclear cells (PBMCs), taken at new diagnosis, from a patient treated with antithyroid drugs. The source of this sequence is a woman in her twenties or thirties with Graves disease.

CDR3 nucleotides: TGTGCCAGCAGTCCTACCGGGACCCGGACCTTCGAGCAGTACTTC. Protein: CASSPTGTRTFEQYF. The chain is built from TRBV7-2 and TRBJ2-7; D might be TRBD1 or TRBD2, each matching 5 bases. Trimming removed 6 bases from V and 6 bases from J, with 21 bases in between. The CDR3 length is 15 residues. Looked up from germline, CDR1 is SGHTA and CDR2 is FQGNSA.